One and the same sample provided the 31 T cell receptor beta chains below, sequenced in a study of cytomegalovirus exposure and HLA in healthy donors. PCR primers comprised 60 Vbeta and 13 Jbeta primers. Produced via immunoSEQ multiplex PCR; TCRdb's table is partial and in-frame only. The sample holds 100,000 or so clones, 60% to 85% seen once. Source material: PBMCs. The receptors originated from a female donor in good health and CMV-seropositive.

J is TRBJ1-1 and V is TRBV7-8; D is uncertain. Germline V gene lookup returns CDR1 SGHVS and CDR2 FQNEAQ. With 1 base removed from V and 1 base from J, the gap between germline ends came to 7 bases. The CDR3 extends over 14 amino acids. CDR3 sequence reads: CASSLVQTNTEAFF. CDR3 coding DNA: TGTGCCAGCAGCTTAGTACAGACGAACACTGAAGCTTTCTTT.

The chain joins TRBV28 to TRBJ2-4; D uncertain. Germline-derived CDR1 and CDR2 are MDHEN and SYDVKM. The V gene lost 5 bases and the J gene lost 0 bases, with 11 bases spanning the gap. The CDR3 is 15 residues long. The CDR3 sequence is CASSPPGVAKNIQYF. The CDR3 nucleotides are TGTGCCAGCAGTCCCCCCGGAGTAGCCAAAAACATTCAGTACTTC.

This chain links TRBV14 with TRBJ2-2, with 10 bases lining up with TRBD1. The CDR3 covers 18 residues. V lost 4 bases and J lost 1; bases outside the gene matches: 9. Germline lookup yields CDR1 SGHDN and CDR2 FVKESK. Here the CDR3 reads CASSPRPGTGVNTGELFF. In DNA, the CDR3 is TGTGCCAGCAGCCCCCGCCCCGGGACAGGGGTGAACACCGGGGAGCTGTTTTTT.

The gene calls are TRBV19 and TRBJ1-1, with TRBD1 matching 7 bases. CDR3 length: 13 amino acids. V gave up 8 bases and J gave up 0 bases; unmatched junction bases: 3. The germline V gene encodes CDR1 LNHDA and CDR2 SQIVND (reference sequence). The CDR3 nucleotides are TGTGCCAGTTCGGGACAGATGAACACTGAAGCTTTCTTT. Its protein is CASSGQMNTEAFF.

The chain uses TRBV29-1 and TRBJ1-4, with D perhaps matching TRBD1 (6 bases). V lost 6 bases and J lost 8, with 25 bases in between. This CDR3 has 16 amino acids. Germline loops: CDR1 SQVTM, CDR2 ANQGSEA. As DNA, the CDR3 is TGCAGCGTCAAGATTGGGGGCCCTTATTCAGGAGAAAAACTGTTTTTT. It is translated as CSVKIGGPYSGEKLFF.

The V gene is TRBV7-9, the J gene TRBJ2-7, with D perhaps matching TRBD2 (5 bases). The V end was cut by 1 base, the J end by 4 bases, with 14 bases between. CDR3 size: 15 residues. Germline V gives CDR1 SEHNR, CDR2 FQNEAQ (reference sequence). This chain's CDR3 is CASSLVRGATYEQYF. CDR3 bases: TGTGCCAGCAGCTTAGTCCGGGGAGCGACATACGAGCAGTACTTC.

The chain carries TRBV7-6 and TRBJ2-2; D is unclear. The germline V gene has CDR1 SGHVS and CDR2 FNYEAQ. V gave up 5 bases and J gave up 2 bases, with 6 bases separating them. The CDR3 is made up of 13 amino acids. CDR3 sequence (DNA): TGTGCCAGCAGCCCGACTAACACCGGGGAGCTGTTTTTT. Its translation is CASSPTNTGELFF.

V gene TRBV29-1 combines with J gene TRBJ1-6, with D maybe TRBD1 (5 bases). Trimming shortened V by 3 bases and J by 8 bases, and 8 bases separated the two germline ends. CDR1 SQVTM and CDR2 ANQGSEA come from the germline V gene. This CDR3 has 12 amino acids. The CDR3 DNA sequence: TGCAGCGTTGAGGGGGGTGATTCACCCCTCCACTTT. It is translated as CSVEGGDSPLHF.

The chain uses TRBV5-1 and TRBJ1-1; 8 nucleotides agree with TRBD1. CDR1 and CDR2 (germline): SGHRS, YFSETQ. This CDR3 contains 15 residues. After removal of 1 base from V and 1 base from J, the junction contained 3 bases not matched to a gene. CDR3 in amino acids: CASSLYGQGNTEAFF. CDR3 coding DNA: TGCGCCAGCAGCTTGTACGGACAGGGGAACACTGAAGCTTTCTTT.

The chain joins TRBV19 to TRBJ1-2, with TRBD1 as a possible D gene (6 bases). The CDR3 consists of 15 residues. CDR1 and CDR2 (germline): LNHDA, SQIVND (reference sequence). V lost 5 bases and J 5 bases, leaving 18 bases between the germline ends. The CDR3 loop is CASSVRGDKGYGYTF. DNA of the CDR3: TGTGCCAGTAGTGTCCGTGGGGACAAGGGATATGGCTACACCTTC.

Remarks on this clone: The same CDR3 is also encoded by other DNA sequences in this sample. The chain couples TRBV28 to TRBJ2-1; TRBD1 agrees at 10 bases. Germline assignment: CDR1 MDHEN and CDR2 SYDVKM. V trimming: 2 bases; J trimming: 7 bases; junction bases outside the gene matches: 5. The CDR3 has 15 amino acids. The CDR3: CASSLGTGVLNEQFF. The CDR3 DNA follows: TGTGCCAGCAGTTTAGGGACAGGGGTTTTGAATGAGCAGTTCTTC.

This clone was observed a handful of times. The V and J genes are TRBV5-1 and TRBJ1-5; TRBD1 is a possible D gene (5 bases). Germline V gene data show CDR1 as SGHRS and CDR2 as YFSETQ. The CDR3 covers 14 residues. V was clipped by 2 bases and J by 9 bases, with 15 bases between them. This CDR3 is CASSLDPGKRPQHF. Here the CDR3 DNA reads TGCGCCAGCAGCTTAGATCCAGGGAAAAGGCCCCAGCATTTT.

The chain uses TRBV14 and TRBJ2-7; possible D gene TRBD2, 6 bases. V lost 1 base and J 0 bases, leaving 10 bases between the germline ends. CDR1 SGHDN and CDR2 FVKESK come from the germline V gene. The CDR3 length is 15 residues. Here the CDR3 reads CASSQGRVSSYEQYF. For the CDR3, the DNA is TGTGCCAGCAGCCAAGGGAGGGTAAGCTCCTACGAGCAGTACTTC.

This clone occurred a few times. This chain uses TRBV7-2 with TRBJ1-3; D might be TRBD1 (5 bases). Per the germline V gene, CDR1 is SGHTA and CDR2 is FQGNSA. Trimming cost V 4 bases and J 2 bases, with 6 bases left between them. The CDR3 contains 13 residues. Written as DNA, the CDR3 is TGTGCCAGCAGCTCGACAGCTGGAAACACCATATATTTT. This codes for CASSSTAGNTIYF.

J is TRBJ2-7 and V is TRBV7-9; TRBD1 might be the D (6 bases). Germline CDR1 and CDR2: SEHNR and FQNEAQ (reference sequence). The V end was cut by 10 bases, the J end by 3 bases, with 16 bases between. CDR3 length equals 13 residues. The CDR3 coding sequence is TGTGCCACCCAGGGGCTAGCAGTCTACGAGCAGTACTTC. Translated: CATQGLAVYEQYF.

This chain uses TRBV5-8 with TRBJ2-3; no firm D call. The CDR3 is 13 amino acids. Trimming took 2 bases from V and 1 from J, leaving 5 bases between them. Per germline, CDR1 SGHTS and CDR2 YDEGEE. The DNA of the CDR3 is TGTGCCAGCAGCTTCTCCGGCACAGATACGCAGTATTTT. The encoded protein is CASSFSGTDTQYF.

There are a few counts of this clone. The chain joins TRBV27 to TRBJ2-3; 8 bases align to TRBD1. The CDR3 is made up of 15 amino acids. Trimming removed 4 bases from V and 2 bases from J; junction bases left unmatched: 5. CDR1 and CDR2 from the germline V gene are MNHEY and SMNVEV (reference sequence). DNA for the CDR3: TGTGCCAGCAGTTCCAGACAGGGGACCACAGATACGCAGTATTTT. Translating gives CASSSRQGTTDTQYF.

The V gene is TRBV7-3, the J gene TRBJ2-1, with TRBD2 matching 7 bases. CDR3 length: 15 amino acids. The V segment lost 5 bases and the J segment 2 bases; nucleotides outside the gene matches: 6. Germline values: CDR1 SGHTA, CDR2 FQGTGA. CDR3 bases: TGTGCCAGCAGCCCAACGGGGGGTCCCTACAATGAGCAGTTCTTC. This sequence encodes CASSPTGGPYNEQFF.

The chain employs TRBV5-1 and TRBJ2-2, with 10 bases that match TRBD2. This CDR3 spans 16 amino acids. Unmatched junction bases numbered 7, after V lost 4 bases and J lost 4 bases. CDR1 is SGHRS, CDR2 YFSETQ, per germline. The CDR3 bases are TGCGCCAGCAGCCCCCAGCGGGGGGGCAGCACCGGGGAGCTGTTTTTT. Translating it yields CASSPQRGGSTGELFF.

The chain joins TRBV9 to TRBJ2-5; weak D call: TRBD1 (6 bases). V gave up 4 bases and J gave up 5 bases, with 18 bases separating them. Germline CDR1 reads SGDLS; CDR2 reads YYNGEE. The CDR3 spans 15 residues. The CDR3 loop reads CASSPRQELRETQYF. CDR3 DNA: TGTGCCAGCAGCCCCCGACAGGAATTAAGGGAGACCCAGTACTTC. Complete variable domain (other parts from reference TRBV9 and TRBJ2-5): DSGVTQTPKHLITATGQRVTLRCSPRSGDLSVYWYQQSLDQGLQFLIQYYNGEERAKGNILERFSAQQFPDLHSELNLSSLELGDSALYFCASSPRQELRETQYFGPGTRLLVL.

This sequence joins TRBV4-1 and TRBJ1-2; possibly TRBD1 for D (5 bases). From germline, CDR1 is MGHRA and CDR2 YSYEKL. Trimming left V 4 bases short and J 0 bases short, with 12 bases between. The CDR3 length is 15 residues. For the CDR3, the DNA is TGCGCCAGCAGCCCTATTGTAGGGGCTAACTATGGCTACACCTTC. Protein: CASSPIVGANYGYTF.

The chain links TRBV4-1 to TRBJ1-5; D call uncertain. The CDR3 runs 16 residues. Per germline, CDR1 MGHRA and CDR2 YSYEKL. The V end was cut by 3 bases, the J end by 5 bases, with 17 bases between. CDR3 amino acids: CASSQAPTTSYQPQHF. Here the CDR3 DNA reads TGCGCCAGCAGCCAGGCTCCGACAACAAGCTATCAGCCCCAGCATTTT.

V is TRBV15 and J is TRBJ2-2; D is unclear. Germline loops: CDR1 LNHNV, CDR2 YYDKDF (reference sequence). Deletions cut 3 bases from V and 3 bases from J, with 14 bases between. The length of the CDR3 is 16 residues. For the CDR3, the DNA is TGTGCCACCAGCAGTTTACTGGGTGAGGACACCGGGGAGCTGTTTTTT. Its translation: CATSSLLGEDTGELFF.

V gene TRBV9 combines with J gene TRBJ2-2; 8 nucleotides line up with TRBD2. The V segment lost 0 bases and the J segment 2 bases; nucleotides outside the gene matches: 3. CDR3 length: 16 amino acids. The V gene's germline CDR1 is SGDLS and CDR2 YYNGEE. CDR3 DNA sequence: TGTGCCAGCAGCGTAGGGACTAGCCCTAACACCGGGGAGCTGTTTTTT. Translated: CASSVGTSPNTGELFF.

The rearrangement links TRBV4-2 to TRBJ2-7, with TRBD2 matching over 8 bases. Germline V gene lookup returns CDR1 LGHNA and CDR2 YNFKEQ. Losses at the gene ends were 2 bases for V and 2 bases for J; bases not matched to a gene: 2. The CDR3 runs 14 residues. This chain's CDR3 is CASSQPGLAYEQYF. The CDR3 nucleotides read TGTGCCAGCAGCCAACCGGGACTAGCCTACGAGCAGTACTTC.

The chain is built from TRBV5-4 and TRBJ1-2; D call uncertain. V lost 0 bases and J lost 8, with 11 bases in between. The CDR3 runs 13 residues. The germline CDR1 and CDR2 sequences are SGHNT and YYREEE (reference sequence). Here the CDR3 DNA reads TGTGCCAGCAGCTTGGTCGGGGAAGGAGGCTACACCTTC. It codes for CASSLVGEGGYTF.

CDR3 protein: CASSLDWRRNIQYF. The CDR3 nucleotides are TGTGCCAGCAGCTTAGATTGGAGAAGGAACATTCAGTACTTC. The gene calls are TRBV11-2 and TRBJ2-4; D remains unclear. V was shortened by 0 bases and J by 7 bases, with 10 bases between the two germline ends. The CDR3 extends over 14 amino acids. Germline CDR1 and CDR2: SGHAT and FQNNGV.

The count of this clone is one. The rearrangement joins TRBV19 to TRBJ2-5; TRBD1 aligns across 9 bases. This CDR3 region has 15 residues. Germline CDR1 reads LNHDA; CDR2 reads SQIVND (reference sequence). The ends lost 7 bases at V and 2 bases at J; junction bases unmatched: 8. For the CDR3, the DNA is TGTGCCAGTACTGATGGGACAGGGCGACAAGAGACCCAGTACTTC. This gives the protein CASTDGTGRQETQYF.

The chain employs TRBV7-2 and TRBJ1-6, with TRBD1 identical over 10 bases. V lost 4 bases to trimming and J lost 8 bases; unmatched junction nucleotides: 2. The CDR3 loop spans 14 amino acids. Per germline, CDR1 SGHTA and CDR2 FQGNSA. The CDR3 bases are TGTGCCAGCAGCTCGGGACAGGGGTATTCACCCCTCCACTTT. Translated: CASSSGQGYSPLHF.

The chain carries TRBV27 and TRBJ2-2; D is possibly TRBD2 (5 bases). Germline V gives CDR1 MNHEY, CDR2 SMNVEV (reference sequence). Trimming shortened V by 5 bases and J by 0 bases, and 7 bases separated the two germline ends. This CDR3 has 14 amino acids. The CDR3 reads CASSAGANTGELFF. The CDR3 coding sequence is TGTGCCAGCAGTGCCGGGGCGAACACCGGGGAGCTGTTTTTT.

The V gene is TRBV6-1, the J gene TRBJ1-1; 8 nucleotides line up with TRBD1. CDR1 MNHNS and CDR2 SASEGT come from the germline V gene. The CDR3 is 14 amino acids. Trimming took 6 bases from V and 4 from J; bases not matched to a gene: 7. CDR3 DNA sequence: TGTGCCAGCAGACCTAAAACAGGGGGCACTGAAGCTTTCTTT. This encodes CASRPKTGGTEAFF.